This TCR beta chain stems from a study of OX40 agonist ivuxolimab in advanced cancers. The CDR3 has 12 amino acids. V lost 3 bases to trimming and J lost 4 bases, with 7 bases between them. Germline CDR1 and CDR2: MDHEN and SYDVKM. Data came from immunoSEQ multiplex PCR; TCRdb stores just in-frame clones and leaves some out. This table has fewer than 90,000 clones, approximately 89% appearing once. The sequenced sample was CD4+ or CD8+ T cells sorted from blood, obtained in a trial of the OX40 agonist ivuxolimab. This TCR derives from an adult with an advanced solid tumor such as melanoma, head and neck, liver or kidney cancer. The chain is built from TRBV28 and TRBJ2-7; D gene uncertain. The CDR3 DNA is TGTGCCAGCAGTTTTCAAGTTTACGAGCAGTACTTC. Protein sequence: CASSFQVYEQYF.